This passage covers 9 T cell receptor beta chains from one sample sequenced in a study of cytomegalovirus exposure and HLA in healthy donors. PCR involved 60 Vbeta and 13 Jbeta primers. Measured with immunoSEQ multiplex PCR; TCRdb has only the in-frame clones, and not every one. Of 35,000 to 50,000 clones listed, roughly 60% were seen once; the top ten hold approximately 9.3%. Sequencing was performed on PBMCs. These receptors originate from a human donor in good health.

This clone was seen only a few times. This rearrangement joins TRBV21-1 to TRBJ2-3; the DNA was not used to check the table's D call, TRBD1. TRBV21-1 has pseudogene status. The CDR3 length is 14 residues. The CDR3 sequence is CASSRGQGTDTQYF. For the CDR3, the DNA is TGTGCCAGCAGCAGGGGACAGGGCACAGATACGCAGTATTTT.

V gene TRBV9 combines with J gene TRBJ2-7; 8 positions match TRBD1. The germline V gene has CDR1 SGDLS and CDR2 YYNGEE. The ends lost 0 bases at V and 5 bases at J; junction bases unmatched: 7. CDR3 size: 15 residues. As DNA, the CDR3 is TGTGCCAGCAGCGTAGGCAGGGGGCTTGGTAACGAGCAGTACTTC. Translated, it gives CASSVGRGLGNEQYF.

The V gene is TRBV5-1, the J gene TRBJ2-5; 7 bases match TRBD1. This CDR3 has 14 residues. Germline V gives CDR1 SGHRS, CDR2 YFSETQ. Trimming removed 3 bases from V and 1 base from J; junction bases left unmatched: 3. CDR3 sequence (DNA): TGCGCCAGCAGCTCGACAGGGATCCAAGAGACCCAGTACTTC. Its protein product is CASSSTGIQETQYF.

A single count supports this clone. The chain uses TRBV2 and TRBJ2-5; 9 bases match TRBD2. Germline CDR1 SNHLY, CDR2 FYNNEI. This CDR3 has 15 amino acids. Germline trimming cut 4 bases from V and 2 bases from J; bases unmatched to any gene: 5. CDR3: CASSVGLAGQETQYF. CDR3 sequence (DNA): TGTGCCAGCAGTGTCGGGCTAGCGGGACAAGAGACCCAGTACTTC.

This clone turned up a few times. The chain uses TRBV7-2 and TRBJ2-7; possible D gene TRBD2, 7 bases. This CDR3 comprises 14 residues. V lost 6 bases and J lost 2, with 14 bases in between. Germline assignment: CDR1 SGHTA and CDR2 FQGNSA. The CDR3 here is CASSRGGAPYEQYF. CDR3 nucleotide sequence: TGTGCCAGCAGTCGAGGGGGGGCCCCCTACGAGCAGTACTTC. The whole variable domain, filled in from reference TRBV7-2 and TRBJ2-7, reads GAGVSQSPSNKVTEKGKDVELRCDPISGHTALYWYRQSLGQGLEFLIYFQGNSAPDKSGLPSDRFSAERTGGSVSTLTIQRTQQEDSAVYLCASSRGGAPYEQYFGPGTRLTVT.

The chain links TRBV7-9 to TRBJ2-7; TRBD1 is a possible D gene (5 bases). This CDR3 contains 13 residues. CDR1 SEHNR and CDR2 FQNEAQ come from the germline V gene (reference sequence). The V end was cut by 4 bases, the J end by 4 bases, with 11 bases between. CDR3 bases: TGTGCCAGCAGCTCCGGACAAGTATACGAGCAGTACTTC. It encodes CASSSGQVYEQYF.

The chain recombines TRBV7-2 with TRBJ1-6; 8 bases line up with TRBD1. The V gene end was trimmed by 6 bases and the J gene end by 10 bases; junction bases not matched to a gene: 8. This CDR3 spans 14 amino acids. Germline-derived CDR1 and CDR2 are SGHTA and FQGNSA. Written as DNA, the CDR3 is TGTGCCAGCAGGGACAGGGTAGTAGGGTCACCCCTCCACTTT. Protein product: CASRDRVVGSPLHF.

The V gene is TRBV10-3, the J gene TRBJ2-5; TRBD2 matches 9 bases. The germline V gene encodes CDR1 ENHRY and CDR2 SYGVKD. The length of the CDR3 is 16 residues. With V trimmed by 2 bases and J by 4 bases, 8 bases remained unmatched. The CDR3 DNA reads TGTGCCATCAGTGAGCCCTGGCGGGGGGGCTTAGAGACCCAGTACTTC. Its protein product is CAISEPWRGGLETQYF.

The J gene is TRBJ1-1, the V gene TRBV5-4; no clear D. V lost 2 bases and J 4 bases, leaving 9 bases between the germline ends. Looked up from germline, CDR1 is SGHNT and CDR2 is YYREEE (reference sequence). The CDR3 has 13 amino acids. The CDR3 here is CASSLTETTEAFF. CDR3 in DNA: TGTGCCAGCAGCTTAACGGAGACCACTGAAGCTTTCTTT.